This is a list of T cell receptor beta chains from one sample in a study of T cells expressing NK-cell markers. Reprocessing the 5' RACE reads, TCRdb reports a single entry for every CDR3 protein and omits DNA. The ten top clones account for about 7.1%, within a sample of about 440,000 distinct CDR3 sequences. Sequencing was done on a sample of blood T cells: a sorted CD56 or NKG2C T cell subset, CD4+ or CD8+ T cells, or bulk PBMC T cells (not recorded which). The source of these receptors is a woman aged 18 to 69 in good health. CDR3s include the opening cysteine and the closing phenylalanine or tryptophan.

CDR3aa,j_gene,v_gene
CSARDTHGSTEAFF,TRBJ1-1,TRBV20-1
CASWGLAGGLRGYTGELFF,TRBJ2-2,TRBV12-3/TRBV12-4
CASSLRSGGIYNEQFF,TRBJ2-1,TRBV27
CASSSGLAGAIF,TRBJ2-7,TRBV12-3/TRBV12-4
CASSTSTSGSLEQYF,TRBJ2-7,TRBV5-1
CASSLKPPGTEYGYTF,TRBJ1-2,TRBV7-9
CATSDPTPGPIQETQYF,TRBJ2-5,TRBV24-1
CASSTHYRVEQFF,TRBJ2-1,TRBV27
CAISDSGTSPQETQYF,TRBJ2-5,TRBV10-3
CASSRDIYTNTEAFF,TRBJ1-1,TRBV5-1
CSARDGAFSGNTIYF,TRBJ1-3,TRBV20-1
CSARDYPSPDTQYF,TRBJ2-3,TRBV20-1
CASSPAAEAYEQYF,TRBJ2-7,TRBV6-4
CSASRLRGDTQYF,TRBJ2-3,TRBV20-1
CASSHFPPPGHTYEQYF,TRBJ2-7,TRBV4-1
CASSQGPAGNTEAFF,TRBJ1-1,TRBV3-1
CASRSGLAGYEQFF,TRBJ2-1,TRBV6-2/TRBV6-3
CASSLGLAGNYNEQFF,TRBJ2-1,TRBV5-1
CASSWGAIVQETQYF,TRBJ2-5,TRBV7-9
CATSDPTSGGMETQYF,TRBJ2-5,TRBV24-1
CASSQVTGRTSPLHF,TRBJ1-6,TRBV4-1
CASSWGDSYEKLFF,TRBJ1-4,TRBV12-3/TRBV12-4